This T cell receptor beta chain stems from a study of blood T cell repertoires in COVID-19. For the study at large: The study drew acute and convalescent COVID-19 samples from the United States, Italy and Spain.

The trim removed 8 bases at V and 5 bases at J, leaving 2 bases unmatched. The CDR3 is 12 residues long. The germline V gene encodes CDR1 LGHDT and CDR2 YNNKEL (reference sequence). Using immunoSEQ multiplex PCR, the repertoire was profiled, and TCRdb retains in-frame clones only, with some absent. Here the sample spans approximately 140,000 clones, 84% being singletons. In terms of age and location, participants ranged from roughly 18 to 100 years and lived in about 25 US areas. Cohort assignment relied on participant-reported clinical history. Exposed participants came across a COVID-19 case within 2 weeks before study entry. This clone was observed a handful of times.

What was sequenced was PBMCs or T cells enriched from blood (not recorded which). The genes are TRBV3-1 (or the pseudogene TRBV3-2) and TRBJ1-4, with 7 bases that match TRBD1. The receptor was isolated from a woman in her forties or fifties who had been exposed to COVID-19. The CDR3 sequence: CASQTGNEKLFF. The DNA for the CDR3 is TGTGCCAGCCAGACAGGGAATGAAAAACTGTTTTTT.